These 15 T cell receptor beta chains originate from one sample sequenced in a study of OX40 agonist ivuxolimab in advanced cancers. Sequencing used immunoSEQ multiplex PCR; TCRdb keeps in-frame clones, though not all of them. This table has tens of thousands of clones, around nine tenths appearing once. This material consisted of CD4+ or CD8+ T cells sorted from blood, taken in a trial of the OX40 agonist ivuxolimab. The receptors shown here come from an adult with an advanced solid tumor such as melanoma, head and neck, liver or kidney cancer.

This clone appeared a single time. The rearrangement uses TRBV15 and TRBJ2-1; 8 bases map to TRBD1. V lost 0 bases to trimming and J lost 4 bases; unmatched junction nucleotides: 8. CDR3 size: 17 residues. In germline, CDR1 is LNHNV, CDR2 YYDKDF (reference sequence). The CDR3 is CATSREPRDRNYNEQFF. CDR3 in DNA: TGTGCCACCAGCAGAGAGCCCCGGGACAGGAATTACAATGAGCAGTTCTTC.

This chain uses TRBV7-2 with TRBJ2-1; maybe TRBD2 (5 bases). Trimming pared 3 bases from V and 6 bases from J, leaving 15 bases between. Germline V gene sequence: CDR1 SGHTA, CDR2 FQGNSA. The CDR3 is 15 amino acids. The CDR3 loop reads CASSFYTAGLNEQFF. The CDR3 bases are TGTGCCAGCAGCTTCTACACCGCGGGCCTCAATGAGCAGTTCTTC.

This chain connects TRBV6-5 to TRBJ1-5; 8 nucleotides align to TRBD1. Germline-derived CDR1 and CDR2 are MNHEY and SVGAGI. Trimming removed 5 bases from V and 3 bases from J; junction bases left unmatched: 6. CDR3 length equals 15 residues. The CDR3 DNA reads as TGTGCCAGCAGTGCGAGGACAGGGAACAATCAGCCCCAGCATTTT. It codes for CASSARTGNNQPQHF.

The gene calls are TRBV6-1 and TRBJ2-2; D call uncertain. This CDR3 comprises 14 residues. V was shortened by 8 bases and J by 4 bases, with 14 bases between the two germline ends. Per germline, CDR1 MNHNS and CDR2 SASEGT. CDR3 residues: CASSRRWSTGELFF. The CDR3 coding sequence is TGTGCCAGCTCTCGGCGGTGGAGCACCGGGGAGCTGTTTTTT.

This clone was seen just once. This sequence joins TRBV13 and TRBJ1-1; the D is unclear. The CDR3 is 12 amino acids. The germline V gene encodes CDR1 PRHDT and CDR2 FYEKMQ (reference sequence). Deletions cut 4 bases from V and 5 bases from J, with 8 bases between. CDR3 sequence: CASSSRATEAFF. The CDR3 region has the DNA TGTGCCAGCAGCTCGCGGGCAACTGAAGCTTTCTTT.

This rearrangement joins TRBV21-1 to TRBJ2-2. TRBV21-1 is shown as a pseudogene. The CDR3 covers 15 residues. The CDR3 sequence is CASSNPRPNTGELFF. The CDR3 DNA follows: TGTGCCAGCAGCAATCCTCGGCCGAACACCGGGGAGCTGTTTTTT.

The rearrangement links TRBV5-1 to TRBJ2-1; no clear D. The germline gives CDR1 SGHRS, CDR2 YFSETQ. V lost 0 bases and J lost 4, with 11 bases in between. The CDR3 has 15 amino acids. CDR3 residues: CASSLAPSNYNEQFF. The CDR3 bases are TGCGCCAGCAGCTTGGCCCCCTCTAATTACAATGAGCAGTTCTTC.

V gene TRBV6-5 combines with J gene TRBJ2-7; D possibly corresponds to TRBD2 (6 bases). V lost 7 bases and J lost 3, with 16 bases in between. There are 14 residues in the CDR3. Germline CDR1 and CDR2: MNHEY and SVGAGI. The CDR3 sequence: CASNTGGSVYEQYF. The CDR3 region has the DNA TGTGCCAGCAACACCGGGGGATCGGTCTACGAGCAGTACTTC.

This clone was detected only once. The chain couples TRBV19 to TRBJ1-5; D remains unclear. V was shortened by 5 bases and J by 0 bases, with 8 bases between the two germline ends. This CDR3 is built from 14 residues. From germline, CDR1 is LNHDA and CDR2 SQIVND (reference sequence). In DNA, the CDR3 is TGTGCCAGTAGTGTTGTGGGTAGCAATCAGCCCCAGCATTTT. Its translation: CASSVVGSNQPQHF. Full variable domain (remainder filled in from reference TRBV19 and TRBJ1-5): DGGITQSPKYLFRKEGQNVTLSCEQNLNHDAMYWYRQDPGQGLRLIYYSQIVNDFQKGDIAEGYSVSREKKESFPLTVTSAQKNPTAFYLCASSVVGSNQPQHFGDGTRLSIL.

V usage is TRBV5-4 and J usage is TRBJ2-1, with 7 bases that match TRBD2. J lost 8 bases, V lost 4 bases, and 6 bases had no gene match. The CDR3 runs to 13 residues. Per germline, CDR1 SGHNT and CDR2 YYREEE (reference sequence). CDR3 DNA sequence: TGTGCCAGCAGCCGGGACTACCGGCATGAGCAGTTCTTC. This sequence encodes CASSRDYRHEQFF.

The rearrangement links TRBV6-5 to TRBJ2-1; D not resolved. Trimming shortened V by 6 bases and J by 6 bases, and 15 bases separated the two germline ends. The CDR3 covers 14 residues. Germline V gene sequence: CDR1 MNHEY, CDR2 SVGAGI. The CDR3 loop is CASRAPAEPNEQFF. The CDR3 coding sequence is TGTGCCAGCAGAGCCCCCGCGGAGCCCAATGAGCAGTTCTTC.

The V gene is TRBV9, the J gene TRBJ2-5; TRBD1 matches at 9 bases. From germline, CDR1 is SGDLS and CDR2 YYNGEE. This CDR3 contains 16 residues. Trimming at V came to 4 bases and at J to 2 bases, leaving 9 bases not matched to a gene. The CDR3 DNA reads as TGTGCCAGCAGCCAAGCCGGGACAGGGTGGCAAGAGACCCAGTACTTC. It yields the protein CASSQAGTGWQETQYF.

The rearrangement joins TRBV28 to TRBJ2-5, with 7 bases lining up with TRBD1. The junction had 4 bases not matched to a gene; V was cut back by 5 bases and J by 4 bases. The germline CDR1 and CDR2 sequences are MDHEN and SYDVKM. The CDR3 has 13 residues. The CDR3 bases are TGTGCCAGCAGTCGGACAGGAGCAGAGACCCAGTACTTC. It specifies CASSRTGAETQYF. Combining the CDR3 with reference TRBV28 and TRBJ2-5 gives the whole variable domain DVKVTQSSRYLVKRTGEKVFLECVQDMDHENMFWYRQDPGLGLRLIYFSYDVKMKEKGDIPEGYSVSREKKERFSLILESASTNQTSMYLCASSRTGAETQYFGPGTRLLVL.

This chain joins TRBV28 and TRBJ1-6; D gene uncertain. This CDR3 has 12 amino acids. The V end lost 10 bases, the J end lost 10 bases, and 14 bases lay between the germline ends. The germline V gene has CDR1 MDHEN and CDR2 SYDVKM. The CDR3 loop reads CATKAGNSPLHF. CDR3 sequence (DNA): TGTGCCACGAAAGCCGGAAACTCACCCCTCCACTTT.

The V gene is TRBV7-3, the J gene TRBJ2-5; 9 nucleotides agree with TRBD2. This CDR3 comprises 14 residues. The V and J ends lost 4 bases and 5 bases, in that order; junction bases with no gene match: 5. Germline-derived CDR1 and CDR2 are SGHTA and FQGTGA. CDR3 coding DNA: TGTGCCAGCAGCTATAGCGGGAGAGGGGAGACCCAGTACTTC. It yields the protein CASSYSGRGETQYF.